This T cell receptor beta chain was profiled in a study of cytomegalovirus exposure and HLA in healthy donors (dated by TCRdb to the late 2010s). Concerning the study at large: According to an earlier analysis of a few hundred of the donors, some 170 million T cells yielded roughly 110 million unique TCR beta sequences and approximately 280 Gb of sequence data. An early release covering about 600 HLA-typed donors comprised about 310 gigabases of sequencing data and around 80 million unique TCR sequences. Among the roughly 400 genotyped donors, around 79% belonged to the genetic ancestry cluster associated with self-reported Caucasian donors. The study was designed to test whether signatures of past pathogen exposure could be identified by cataloging public T cell receptors. The study used immunosequencing to profile the T cell repertoires of about 670 subjects and linked those repertoires to cytomegalovirus serostatus. Along with the approximately 600-subject first cohort, a separate validation cohort of over a hundred different subjects was used. High-throughput TCR immunosequencing, statistical association of individual TCRs with disease status, and machine learning were combined to predict cytomegalovirus infection status. A later analysis re-analyzed previously published TCR beta repertoires from 666 donors and added high-resolution HLA genotyping to study TCR occurrence patterns. The later analysis used no new phenotypic data to find candidate immune exposures, relying instead on TCR beta sequences and their occurrence across donors. An earlier analysis of approximately 630 of the donors applied high-throughput TCR beta sequencing to assess whether each TCR beta V gene segment acted as functional or pseudogenic. Donor age, sex, ethnicity and CMV serostatus were compiled together with the repertoire data. A later genetic analysis used genome-wide SNP genotypes for about 65% of the 666 donors, treating that subset as a discovery cohort. Every repertoire in the discovery cohort had been generated on one and the same sequencing platform. Class I and class II HLA loci were covered by the typing at four-digit resolution. Typing coverage differed by locus: A, B, C, DRB1 and DQB1 were typed in about 629-640 donors, DQA1 in about 550, DPA1 in 606, and DPB1 in just under 490. Roughly five DR-DQ haplotypes were handled as single units for association and clustering because linkage in the cohort was strong. On average, around 240,000 unique TCR beta nucleotide sequences were sequenced per donor among a few hundred genotyped donors of the cohort, with approximately 18% of those sequences being non-productive.

General study outcomes and caveats: It was suggested by the authors that the approach could potentially be generalized to other disease states and immunological phenotypes. In a later analysis, most CMV-associated TCR beta chains were found to appear HLA-restricted, with HLA associations seemingly driven largely by CMV exposure. Correlated functional status among segregating V segments might be attributable to linkage disequilibrium, but an unknown experimental factor could not be ruled out. Most TCR sequences were seen in very few donors, while some public TCRs were found in many individuals. The study gave a list of roughly 150 TCR beta chains associated with cytomegalovirus. A later genetic analysis reported fewer N-insertions in productive TCRs among donors in an Asian-associated ancestry cluster than the approximately 670-donor mean. In a later analysis, several top co-occurrence clusters were reported to appear linked to parvovirus B19, influenza, CMV and Epstein-Barr virus. This cohort had only TCR beta chains sequenced, and the lack of alpha or paired-chain data limited which features could be detected. A cluster of highly shared sequence variants was judged likely to be a technical artifact of the sequencing pipeline. A later analysis found that HLA-associated TCR beta chains were more clonally expanded and had lower generation probabilities than equally common non-associated chains. For the cohort, immune exposure information was limited to CMV serostatus. A further reported finding was that TCR beta sequences accurately predicted the HLA-A and HLA-B alleles for most subjects in the first cohort. An earlier analysis of approximately 570 of the donors showed that most TCR beta V segments appeared in productive rearrangements either about 87% or about 30% of the time, which broadly matched IMGT annotations. A later genetic analysis associated a missense DCLRE1C variant with V-gene and J-gene trimming of TCR beta chains, and an independent cohort replicated the association. Assigning TCR associations to individual alleles was difficult when HLA alleles, especially DR and DQ, strongly co-occurred. Roughly uniform sequencing depth across donors was assumed in presence/absence analyses, although this assumption may not hold. Because the 87-base-pair reads could not distinguish some IMGT-functional V segments, including TRBV6-2 and TRBV6-3, those segments were excluded. In both the original and validation cohorts, the classifier was reported to diagnose cytomegalovirus status with high specificity and sensitivity. A few of the identified cytomegalovirus-associated TCR beta chains were confirmed in vitro to be specific for cytomegalovirus antigens. Because counts were too low, seventeen rarely observed V segments, including chromosome 9 orphons, were left out of the earlier analysis of 500 to 750 of the donors. HLA typing was unavailable for some donors at each locus, so association tests used only the typed subset. In a later analysis, the rate of TCR association differed among HLA loci, with DRB1 alleles having the most associated TCRs and HLA-C alleles having the fewest. A later analysis associated 16,951 TCR beta sequences with specific HLA alleles at a false discovery rate of 0.05.

Libraries were built with the immunoSEQ multiplex PCR assay. For the multiplex PCR, a mixture combining 60 forward primers for TCR Vbeta segments and 13 reverse primers for TCR Jbeta segments was used. A multiplex PCR assay on genomic DNA amplified the CDR3 region of rearranged TCR beta genes. The Illumina HiSeq System was used to sequence the amplified TCR beta libraries as 87-base-pair reads. In the authors' own workflow: In a later analysis, tens of millions of unique TCR beta chains were counted across the approximately 620 repertoires, and roughly 11 million of these chains were shared by at least two donors. To remove PCR and sequencing errors, raw reads were error-corrected and collapsed into unique sequences using a nearest-neighbor algorithm that merged closely related sequences. CDR3 sequences were aligned to IMGT reference sequences to assign V, D and J gene segments. For a sequence to be retained, a match of at least six nucleotides was required to both a V gene segment and a J gene segment. Rearrangements were called productive when the CDR3 lacked stop codons and stayed in frame with V and J; all others were non-productive. Following IMGT convention, CDR3 was defined as the stretch from the second conserved V-encoded cysteine up to the conserved J-encoded phenylalanine. The earlier analysis of around 640 of the donors excluded sequences that lacked an unambiguous match to a single V gene segment. In an earlier analysis of some 590 of the donors, a V segment was called functional when productive rearrangements were above 56.7%, and segregating when the standard deviation between donors exceeded 5%. A statistical classification framework was built to diagnose cytomegalovirus status from the catalog of TCR beta chain sequences. In a later analysis, V and J genes were assigned by comparing TCR nucleotide sequences against IMGT/GENE-DB human TR gene sequences. Using the TCRdist pipeline, a later analysis assigned CDR3 sequences along with most-parsimonious VDJ recombination scenarios. A later analysis defined each TCR beta chain by its CDR3 amino acid sequence plus V-gene family, and excluded reads lacking a unique V-gene family. In a later analysis, fewer than 600 highly shared, low-generation-probability nucleotide sequences were removed to address suspected cross-contamination and a sequencing artifact. In a later analysis, a clonal expansion index was calculated for each public chain from normalized within-repertoire ranks of inferred template counts. A later analysis computed generation probabilities with a VDJ recombination model fitted to out-of-frame rearrangements, and checked the results against IGoR. In a later analysis, TCR-TCR, TCR-HLA and TCR-CMV co-occurrence was scored with hypergeometric tests, and a repertoire-size bias correction was applied to TCR pairs. In a later analysis, false discovery rates were estimated by permuting HLA or CMV assignments 20 times. In a later analysis, co-occurring TCRs were grouped using DBSCAN, with TCRdist sequence similarity added in when clustering inside HLA-allele-positive subsets. Co-occurrence clustering excluded repertoires with fewer than 30,000 or more than 120,000 public chains, plus five with anomalous nucleotide sharing. Not all clones reach the TCRdb copy of this immuneACCESS table, which keeps in-frame sequences only. Checked studies attribute under half of the gap to unresolved V genes and leave the rest unexplained. Clone size and the V and J calls come from that table; the DNA yielded D and trimming. The sample yields 35,000 to 45,000 clones; roughly half were counted once. The ten largest make up over 10% of the sample.

In its sample, this clone was seen a few times. The clone's antigen remains unknown. Base-call qualities are not available, and no considerably larger clone is one nucleotide away. The germline V gene encodes CDR1 SQVTM and CDR2 ANQGSEA. V is cut back by 6 bases and J by 5 bases, with 7 bases in the junction unmatched. Spanning cysteine to phenylalanine, the CDR3 consists of 14 amino acids. The retained sequence is limited to the CDR3, 42 bases, with the frame set at the first base. The cohort consisted of hundreds of healthy bone marrow donors. At the time of sampling, all cohort members were nominally healthy, though unrecorded immune exposures were likely present. Of the roughly 700 cohort members, approximately 290 had a positive CMV serostatus and about 350 had a negative one, while no CMV serostatus was recorded for the donor. A peripheral blood sample was collected from each donor, and TCR beta sequencing was performed on peripheral blood mononuclear cells. The Qiagen DNeasy Blood Extraction Kit was used to extract genomic DNA from the blood cell samples.

Sample: PBMCs. The receptor's source is a human donor in good health. The chain joins TRBV29-1 to TRBJ2-2; the central 9 bases match TRBD1. The DNA sequence is as follows: TGCAGCGTGTCCGGGACAGGGTGGACCGGGGAGCTGTTTTTT. Its coded protein is CSVSGTGWTGELFF.